Each of the 10 T cell receptor beta chains below was sequenced from the same sample in a study of early T cells in non-severe SARS-CoV-2 infection. TCRdb re-called the 5' RACE reads through MiXCR, storing one row per CDR3 protein. The data contain 30,000 or so distinct CDR3 sequences, under 7.5% of them seen just once; the ten biggest clones take up under 3.5%. The sequenced sample consisted of whole blood. The receptors were sampled from an adult who was a healthcare worker with PCR-confirmed SARS-CoV-2 infection or an uninfected control (not recorded which).

This clonotype was picked up many times. The V gene is TRBV6-1, the J gene TRBJ1-2; 7 bases map to TRBD1. The CDR3 sequence is 15 residues long. With 4 bases clipped from V and 6 bases from J, the junction kept 11 bases outside the gene matches. CDR1 is MNHNS and CDR2 is SASEGT in the germline V gene. The CDR3 reads CASSGGTVTMNGYTF. DNA of the CDR3: TGTGCCAGCAGTGGGGGGACAGTCACGATGAATGGCTACACCTTC.

This clonotype was counted ten times or more. This rearrangement joins TRBV9 to TRBJ2-1; 8 bases match TRBD1. The germline V gene encodes CDR1 SGDLS and CDR2 YYNGEE. This CDR3 has 17 residues. After removal of 4 bases from V and 0 bases from J, the junction contained 9 bases not matched to a gene. The CDR3 nucleotides are TGTGCCAGCAGCACCCGACAGGGGCTGGACTCCTACAATGAGCAGTTCTTC. It specifies CASSTRQGLDSYNEQFF.

This clonotype was counted at least ten times. The rearrangement links TRBV28 to TRBJ1-1; the D is unclear. CDR1 is MDHEN, CDR2 SYDVKM, per germline. V lost 3 bases and J lost 1, with 9 bases in between. The CDR3 has 14 amino acids. CDR3 residues: CASSLENRNTEAFF. In nucleotides, the CDR3 is TGTGCCAGCAGTTTGGAGAATAGGAACACTGAAGCTTTCTTT.

This clonotype came up many times. V and J are TRBV4-3 and TRBJ2-3; TRBD2 matches 9 bases. CDR3 length: 16 residues. The trim removed 1 base at V and 2 bases at J, leaving 4 bases unmatched. Per germline, CDR1 LGHNA and CDR2 YSLEER. CDR3 nucleotides: TGCGCCAGCAGCCAAGGACTAGCGGCATACACAGATACGCAGTATTTT. Protein sequence: CASSQGLAAYTDTQYF.

This clonotype occurred many times. V usage is TRBV20-1 and J usage is TRBJ2-1, with 12 bases aligning to TRBD2. CDR1 is DFQATT, CDR2 SNEGSKA, per germline (reference sequence). There are 15 residues in the CDR3. V shed 3 bases and J 8 bases; nucleotides not matched to a gene: 8. The CDR3 DNA reads TGCAGTGCTAGTCCGCTAGCGGGAGGGCTCGATGAGCAGTTCTTC. It translates to CSASPLAGGLDEQFF.

This clonotype was detected only a few times. The chain uses TRBV4-1 and TRBJ1-2; D not certain. This CDR3 has 14 residues. V was pared by 1 base and J by 2 bases, with 8 bases between. Germline lookup yields CDR1 MGHRA and CDR2 YSYEKL. The CDR3: CASSQGGRNYGYTF. The CDR3 DNA is TGCGCCAGCAGCCAAGGCGGACGGAACTATGGCTACACCTTC.

This clonotype was counted between two and nine times. The chain joins TRBV30 to TRBJ1-2, with 8 bases fitting TRBD1. The J segment lost 4 bases and the V segment lost 2 bases, leaving 12 bases of the junction unmatched. The CDR3 consists of 16 residues. Germline lookup yields CDR1 GTSNPN and CDR2 SVGIG (reference sequence). The CDR3 nucleotides are TGTGCCTGGAGTAAGGGACAGGATCTAACTAGCTATGGCTACACCTTC. As protein: CAWSKGQDLTSYGYTF. The variable domain in full, with the rest retrieved from reference TRBV30 and TRBJ1-2, is SQTIHQWPATLVQPVGSPLSLECTVEGTSNPNLYWYRQAAGRGLQLLFYSVGIGQISSEVPQNLSASRPQDRQFILSSKKLLLSDSGFYLCAWSKGQDLTSYGYTFGSGTRLTVV.

This clonotype was detected only a few times. This chain connects TRBV29-1 to TRBJ2-4; D call uncertain. The V gene's germline CDR1 is SQVTM and CDR2 ANQGSEA. Trimming cost V 4 bases and J 3 bases, with 13 bases left between them. This CDR3 has 14 residues. The CDR3 spells CSVAARSSKNIQYF. The CDR3 nucleotides are TGCAGCGTTGCCGCTCGGTCGAGCAAAAACATTCAGTACTTC.

This clonotype has a count of ten or more. The chain is built from TRBV18 and TRBJ1-2; D is undetermined. Germline CDR1 KGHSH, CDR2 LQKENI. Trimming removed 0 bases from V and 3 bases from J, with 11 bases in between. CDR3 size: 15 residues. Here the CDR3 DNA reads TGTGCCAGCTCACCACCGAGCCCCCAGCACTATGGCTACACCTTC. It encodes CASSPPSPQHYGYTF. Full variable domain (rest looked up from reference TRBV18 and TRBJ1-2): NAGVMQNPRHLVRRRGQEARLRCSPMKGHSHVYWYRQLPEEGLKFMVYLQKENIIDESGMPKERFSAEFPKEGPSILRIQQVVRGDSAAYFCASSPPSPQHYGYTFGSGTRLTVV.

This clonotype came up many times. This rearrangement joins TRBV7-9 to TRBJ1-2, with a possible D match to TRBD1 (5 bases). Germline CDR1 reads SEHNR; CDR2 reads FQNEAQ (reference sequence). Between the trimmed V and J ends, which lost 5 bases and 6 bases, there was a span of 19 bases. This CDR3 is built from 15 residues. CDR3 nucleotide sequence: TGTGCCAGCAGCCCGGGTGCAAGGGGCCTGGATGGCTACACCTTC. Residues: CASSPGARGLDGYTF. Complete variable domain (other parts from reference TRBV7-9 and TRBJ1-2): DTGVSQNPRHKITKRGQNVTFRCDPISEHNRLYWYRQTLGQGPEFLTYFQNEAQLEKSRLLSDRFSAERPKGSFSTLEIQRTEQGDSAMYLCASSPGARGLDGYTFGSGTRLTVV.